This is a list of T cell receptor beta chains from one sample in a study of identical twins. TCRdb re-analysed the 5' RACE reads in MiXCR, keeping a single row per CDR3 protein. The sample carries 250,000 to 350,000 distinct CDR3 sequences, roughly 9.7% recorded once. The sample also formed part of further work on yellow fever vaccine responses in identical twins.

The sample comprised CD8+ T cells sorted from blood. All receptors derive from a woman aged 18-29 years in good health. Each CDR3 is given without its conserved first and last residue. A D gene is named only where the DNA matches it firmly. Clone sizes are given selectively: once, few, many, or a class where the clone is expanded.

j_gene,d_gene,v_gene,abundance,CDR3aa
TRBJ2-3,NA,TRBV12-3/TRBV12-4,NA,ASSHTGKTDTQY
TRBJ2-7,NA,TRBV6-1,few,ASSEEGTPSYEQY
TRBJ2-3,NA,TRBV3-1,few,ASSQETGKGQY
TRBJ2-2,NA,TRBV10-1,many,ASSGRDTGELF
TRBJ2-5,TRBD2,TRBV2,many,ASSQTSGRALGQETQY
TRBJ2-1,TRBD1,TRBV29-1,many,SVERTGGQFYNEQF
TRBJ2-7,TRBD1,TRBV7-2,NA,ASSLLGDSPYEQY
TRBJ2-6,NA,TRBV20-1,NA,SARGPGQANVLT
TRBJ1-4,NA,TRBV7-9,many,ASSLVPGPNEKLF
TRBJ2-1,NA,TRBV28,NA,ASSLFSGESYNEQF
TRBJ2-7,TRBD2,TRBV4-3,many,ASSQDGGTINEQY
TRBJ2-1,TRBD2,TRBV5-1,many,ASSFSGTGNEQF
TRBJ1-1,TRBD1,TRBV5-1,few,ASSLDRGGVNTEAF
TRBJ2-3,NA,TRBV4-1,NA,ASSQPQGSTDTQY
TRBJ2-4,NA,TRBV6-2/TRBV6-3,few,ASSRLALGDIQY
TRBJ1-4,NA,TRBV20-1,many,SATTPGGEKLF
TRBJ2-1,NA,TRBV19,few,ASSLGLDNEQF
TRBJ2-1,TRBD1,TRBV29-1,many,SVSGTGAYNEQF
TRBJ2-7,NA,TRBV4-3,many,ASSQDTGGSYEQY
TRBJ2-5,NA,TRBV21-1,NA,ASSKSRDSPQETQY
TRBJ2-7,NA,TRBV5-1,NA,ASSPSAGREQY
TRBJ2-5,TRBD2,TRBV20-1,NA,SAPGLAREETQY
TRBJ2-2,TRBD2,TRBV6-5,NA,ASSSPPWGGVGTGELF
TRBJ1-4,TRBD1,TRBV27,many,ASGWQGAVVDEKLF
TRBJ2-1,NA,TRBV7-2,many,ASSLGLGGMYNEQF
TRBJ2-1,TRBD1,TRBV6-2/TRBV6-3,few,ASSYSLRDRGFNEQF
TRBJ1-1,TRBD1,TRBV29-1,many,SVHRGGTEAF
TRBJ2-1,TRBD2,TRBV20-1,NA,SAREGLAGEVSYNEQF
TRBJ2-7,NA,TRBV7-8,many,ASSFPITGESYEQY
TRBJ2-7,NA,TRBV2,many,ASSFTGTIRVYEQY
TRBJ2-1,NA,TRBV24-1,NA,ATSDLPSGEQF
TRBJ2-1,TRBD2,TRBV20-1,many,SASPGLAYYNEQF
TRBJ1-1,NA,TRBV11-2,many,ASSLVEPVEGENTEAF